The 29 T cell receptor beta chains listed next were all sequenced from one sample in a study of cytomegalovirus exposure and HLA in healthy donors. Vbeta (60) and Jbeta (13) primers were used in the PCR. Profiling relied on immunoSEQ multiplex PCR, and the TCRdb table lists in-frame clones only, not all of them. Among 75,000 to 95,000 clones listed, roughly four fifths were seen once. The sample was PBMCs. Receptors originate from a middle-aged woman in good health and CMV-seropositive.

This clone was observed a handful of times. The V call is TRBV5-6, the J call TRBJ1-5, with 8 bases that match TRBD1. Germline CDR1 reads SGHDT; CDR2 reads YYEEEE. V lost 1 base, J lost 0 bases, and 12 bases stayed unmatched. The CDR3 is made up of 19 amino acids. The CDR3 sequence is CASSLFQTGDKTSNQPQHF. The CDR3 nucleotides are TGTGCCAGCAGCTTGTTCCAGACAGGGGATAAAACTAGCAATCAGCCCCAGCATTTT. The entire variable domain, with the rest obtained from reference TRBV5-6 and TRBJ1-5, is as follows: DAGVTQSPTHLIKTRGQQVTLRCSPKSGHDTVSWYQQALGQGPQFIFQYYEEEERQRGNFPDRFSGHQFPNYSSELNVNALLLGDSALYLCASSLFQTGDKTSNQPQHFGDGTRLSIL.

A note on this clone: One junction end does not reproduce the germline sequence, and a read error may be involved. The V call is TRBV6-1, the J call TRBJ1-3, with a weak D call TRBD1 (6 bases). Germline loops: CDR1 MNHNS, CDR2 SASEGT. This CDR3 spans 14 amino acids. The CDR3 here is CASRETGTGNTISF. The CDR3 DNA is TGTGCCAGCAGAGAGACAGGTACGGGAAACACCATATCTTTT.

The chain is built from TRBV15 and TRBJ2-5; maybe TRBD2 (6 bases). The germline V gene encodes CDR1 LNHNV and CDR2 YYDKDF (reference sequence). V shed 0 bases and J shed 5 bases, with 13 bases lying between them. The CDR3 is 15 residues long. The CDR3 DNA is TGTGCCACCAGCAGAGAAACGGGGAGGATGGAGACCCAGTACTTC. This encodes CATSRETGRMETQYF.

V and J are TRBV5-8 and TRBJ2-3, with unresolved D. V was clipped by 4 bases and J by 2 bases, with 11 bases between them. CDR1 SGHTS and CDR2 YDEGEE come from the germline V gene. This CDR3 is 14 amino acids long. The CDR3 protein is CASSSDKHTDTQYF. CDR3 DNA sequence: TGTGCCAGCAGCAGTGACAAGCACACAGATACGCAGTATTTT.

The rearrangement links TRBV19 to TRBJ1-5; no clear D gene. The CDR3 extends over 13 amino acids. V was cut by 3 bases and J by 8 bases, with 11 bases left in between. The germline V gene encodes CDR1 LNHDA and CDR2 SQIVND (reference sequence). CDR3 in amino acids: CASSMGSGEPQHF. Here the CDR3 DNA reads TGTGCCAGTAGTATGGGTTCCGGGGAGCCCCAGCATTTT.

This clone was observed a handful of times. This chain links TRBV6-5 with TRBJ1-4; D gene ambiguous. The CDR3 runs to 13 residues. V gave up 0 bases and J gave up 7 bases, with 6 bases separating them. The germline gives CDR1 MNHEY, CDR2 SVGAGI. For the CDR3, the DNA is TGTGCCAGCAGTTACTCCGGGAGTGAAAAACTGTTTTTT. As protein: CASSYSGSEKLFF.

The genes are TRBV4-3 and TRBJ2-7; D remains unclear. V shed 0 bases and J shed 2 bases, with 8 bases lying between them. In germline, CDR1 is LGHNA, CDR2 YSLEER. The CDR3 runs 14 residues. Here the CDR3 DNA reads TGCGCCAGCAGCCAAGAAGCTCCGACCTACGAGCAGTACTTC. This gives the protein CASSQEAPTYEQYF.

This chain links TRBV19 with TRBJ2-7, with TRBD1 identical over 9 bases. V gave up 4 bases and J gave up 2 bases; unmatched junction bases: 3. Germline assignment: CDR1 LNHDA and CDR2 SQIVND (reference sequence). The CDR3 contains 14 residues. The CDR3 is CASSNRQGAYEQYF. The CDR3 DNA sequence: TGTGCCAGTAGTAACCGACAGGGGGCCTACGAGCAGTACTTC. The whole variable domain, remainder taken from reference TRBV19 and TRBJ2-7, is DGGITQSPKYLFRKEGQNVTLSCEQNLNHDAMYWYRQDPGQGLRLIYYSQIVNDFQKGDIAEGYSVSREKKESFPLTVTSAQKNPTAFYLCASSNRQGAYEQYFGPGTRLTVT.

V and J are TRBV4-1 and TRBJ2-1; D is possibly TRBD2 (5 bases). The CDR3 has 14 residues. Germline values: CDR1 MGHRA, CDR2 YSYEKL. Deletions cut 0 bases from V and 9 bases from J, with 12 bases between. DNA for the CDR3: TGCGCCAGCAGCCAAGATTCGGGATGGACTGAGCAGTTCTTC. It translates to CASSQDSGWTEQFF.

This clone was recorded once. This chain links TRBV11-2 with TRBJ2-1; 7 bases agree with TRBD2. The CDR3 covers 15 residues. Germline CDR1 SGHAT, CDR2 FQNNGV. The V and J ends lost 1 base and 12 bases, in that order; junction bases with no gene match: 12. In DNA, the CDR3 is TGTGCCAGCAGCTTAGTTCTTGCCGGCGGGAGTACGCAGTTCTTC. Protein product: CASSLVLAGGSTQFF.

This CDR3 reads CASSKMTGTYGYTF. The CDR3 nucleotides are TGTGCCAGCAGCAAGATGACAGGGACCTATGGCTACACCTTC. The V gene is TRBV7-8, the J gene TRBJ1-2, with 7 nucleotides matching TRBD1. V shed 5 bases, J shed 4 bases, and the junction held 7 bases outside the gene matches. This CDR3 has 14 residues. Per germline, CDR1 SGHVS and CDR2 FQNEAQ.

The J gene is TRBJ2-7, the V gene TRBV27, with 8 bases identical to TRBD2. The V gene end was trimmed by 6 bases and the J gene end by 6 bases; junction bases not matched to a gene: 13. The CDR3 spans 15 residues. CDR1 and CDR2 from the germline V gene are MNHEY and SMNVEV (reference sequence). The DNA of the CDR3 is TGTGCCAGCAGCCGGAAACCGGGACTAGGACTCGAGCAGTACTTC. The encoded protein is CASSRKPGLGLEQYF.

The chain joins TRBV21-1 to TRBJ2-1; no check of the table's D call, TRBD1, against the DNA was made. TRBV21-1 counts as a pseudogene. This CDR3 comprises 17 residues. As DNA, the CDR3 is TGTGCCAGCAGCCAGGACTCCGGGACAGGGTTGCACAATGAGCAGTTCTTC. It specifies CASSQDSGTGLHNEQFF.

This clone has just a few counts. V is TRBV5-1 and J is TRBJ2-5, with 11 bases lining up with TRBD2. The CDR3 totals 17 residues. V was clipped by 0 bases and J by 0 bases; unmatched bases: 4. Germline loops: CDR1 SGHRS, CDR2 YFSETQ. In nucleotides, the CDR3 is TGCGCCAGCAGCTTGGGACTAGCGGGACGACACCAAGAGACCCAGTACTTC. It encodes CASSLGLAGRHQETQYF.

This sequence joins TRBV7-2 and TRBJ1-2; possible D gene TRBD1, 6 bases. Trimming shortened V by 1 base and J by 0 bases, and 9 bases separated the two germline ends. The CDR3 sequence is 15 residues long. Germline assignment: CDR1 SGHTA and CDR2 FQGNSA. CDR3 residues: CASSLETGSNYGYTF. CDR3 DNA sequence: TGTGCCAGCAGCTTAGAAACAGGGTCTAACTATGGCTACACCTTC.

There are a few counts of this clone. The same CDR3 can be traced to other DNA sequences in this sample. V usage is TRBV2 and J usage is TRBJ1-5; 7 bases are a match to TRBD1. V trimming: 4 bases; J trimming: 4 bases; junction bases outside the gene matches: 4. Germline V gives CDR1 SNHLY, CDR2 FYNNEI. The CDR3 consists of 14 residues. CDR3 region: CASSGSTGNQPQHF. The CDR3, as DNA: TGTGCCAGCAGTGGGTCGACAGGGAATCAGCCCCAGCATTTT.

V usage is TRBV9 and J usage is TRBJ2-1; D possibly corresponds to TRBD1 (5 bases). The CDR3 has 14 amino acids. The V gene's germline CDR1 is SGDLS and CDR2 YYNGEE. The ends were cut back, 0 bases at V and 8 bases at J, with 12 bases in the middle. CDR3 sequence reads: CASSVDLGLDEQFF. The CDR3 region has the DNA TGTGCCAGCAGCGTAGATCTGGGGCTGGATGAGCAGTTCTTC.

Only one count was recorded for this clone. The V call is TRBV19, the J call TRBJ2-5; 7 bases align to TRBD1. Germline V gene lookup returns CDR1 LNHDA and CDR2 SQIVND (reference sequence). The CDR3 is made up of 13 amino acids. Trimming took 7 bases from V and 5 from J; bases not matched to a gene: 7. The CDR3 nucleotides are TGTGCCAGTACAAACCAGGGGGTGGAGACCCAGTACTTC. Translation gives CASTNQGVETQYF.

The chain uses TRBV6-6 and TRBJ2-1; 8 nucleotides agree with TRBD2. V shed 5 bases, J shed 8 bases, and the junction held 11 bases outside the gene matches. CDR1 is MNHNY, CDR2 SVGAGI, per germline (reference sequence). The length of the CDR3 is 15 residues. Here the CDR3 DNA reads TGTGCCAGCAGTCCAGCGGGAGTTGGCGGATATGAGCAGTTCTTC. Translation: CASSPAGVGGYEQFF.

This clone showed up just a few times. This chain joins TRBV30 and TRBJ2-6; D is ambiguous. This CDR3 comprises 14 residues. V gave up 0 bases and J gave up 2 bases, with 5 bases separating them. Per germline, CDR1 GTSNPN and CDR2 SVGIG (reference sequence). The CDR3 DNA is TGTGCCTGGAGTGTATCGGCTGGGGCCAACGTCCTGACTTTC. Protein sequence: CAWSVSAGANVLTF.

V gene TRBV6-5 combines with J gene TRBJ2-2; perhaps TRBD1 as D (5 bases). The V gene's germline CDR1 is MNHEY and CDR2 SVGAGI. The ends were cut back, 6 bases at V and 7 bases at J, with 12 bases in the middle. CDR3 length equals 13 residues. This chain's CDR3 is CASRRRGVGELFF. The CDR3 DNA reads TGTGCCAGCAGGCGAAGGGGCGTCGGGGAGCTGTTTTTT.

The V call is TRBV10-3, the J call TRBJ2-1; TRBD2 aligns across 13 bases. There are 17 residues in the CDR3. Germline V lookup: CDR1 ENHRY, CDR2 SYGVKD. Trimming took 5 bases from V and 6 from J; bases not matched to a gene: 10. CDR3 in amino acids: CAISPGTSGIRGNEQFF. In DNA form, the CDR3 reads TGTGCCATCAGTCCCGGGACTAGCGGGATACGTGGCAATGAGCAGTTCTTC.

The genes are TRBV13 and TRBJ1-1; D is unclear. The V end lost 5 bases, the J end lost 10 bases, and 17 bases lay between the germline ends. The CDR3 consists of 13 residues. From germline, CDR1 is PRHDT and CDR2 FYEKMQ (reference sequence). CDR3 DNA: TGTGCCAGCAGCCCATCCCCGGCTCCGGGAGCTTTCTTT. Its translation is CASSPSPAPGAFF. Full variable domain (rest looked up from reference TRBV13 and TRBJ1-1): AAGVIQSPRHLIKEKRETATLKCYPIPRHDTVYWYQQGPGQDPQFLISFYEKMQSDKGSIPDRFSAQQFSDYHSELNMSSLELGDSALYFCASSPSPAPGAFFGQGTRLTVV.

A single count supports this clone. The chain joins TRBV7-2 to TRBJ1-2; the match to TRBD1 covers 9 bases. The CDR3 has 14 amino acids. With V trimmed by 5 bases and J by 4 bases, 5 bases remained unmatched. The germline CDR1 and CDR2 sequences are SGHTA and FQGNSA. The CDR3 is CASSLGTGTYGYTF. The CDR3 coding sequence is TGTGCCAGCAGCCTTGGGACAGGGACCTATGGCTACACCTTC.

The rearrangement links TRBV7-2 to TRBJ1-2, with 7 bases matching TRBD1. The CDR3 has 13 residues. In germline, CDR1 is SGHTA, CDR2 FQGNSA. V gave up 4 bases and J gave up 8 bases; unmatched junction bases: 7. The CDR3 is CASSSKTGDGYTF. Here the CDR3 DNA reads TGTGCCAGCAGCTCCAAAACAGGGGACGGCTACACCTTC. Using reference TRBV7-2 and TRBJ1-2 for the parts outside the CDR3, the full variable domain is GAGVSQSPSNKVTEKGKDVELRCDPISGHTALYWYRQSLGQGLEFLIYFQGNSAPDKSGLPSDRFSAERTGGSVSTLTIQRTQQEDSAVYLCASSSKTGDGYTFGSGTRLTVV.

The rearrangement uses TRBV9 and TRBJ2-7; 8 bases fit TRBD1. V shed 6 bases, J shed 3 bases, and the junction held 8 bases outside the gene matches. The CDR3 contains 14 residues. Germline V gene data show CDR1 as SGDLS and CDR2 as YYNGEE. CDR3: CASNYGQGDYEQYF. The CDR3 nucleotides are TGTGCCAGCAACTACGGACAGGGAGACTACGAGCAGTACTTC.

A remark on this clone: Other DNA sequences in this sample translate to the same CDR3. The J gene is TRBJ2-2, the V gene TRBV9, with TRBD2 matching over 7 bases. The V gene end was trimmed by 0 bases and the J gene end by 2 bases; junction bases not matched to a gene: 1. Germline V lookup: CDR1 SGDLS, CDR2 YYNGEE. This CDR3 has 15 amino acids. The CDR3 coding sequence is TGTGCCAGCAGCGTAGGGGGGGGTAACACCGGGGAGCTGTTTTTT. Protein: CASSVGGGNTGELFF.

The V and J genes are TRBV6-1 and TRBJ1-2; 9 nucleotides match TRBD1. Germline CDR1 MNHNS, CDR2 SASEGT. V shed 7 bases, J shed 8 bases, and the junction held 8 bases outside the gene matches. The CDR3 loop spans 13 amino acids. The DNA of the CDR3 is TGTGCCAGCATTAGGACAGGGGTTGGCGGCTACACCTTC. This gives the protein CASIRTGVGGYTF.

This clone was detected a few times. The chain is built from TRBV5-4 and TRBJ1-1, with no clear D. Looked up from germline, CDR1 is SGHNT and CDR2 is YYREEE (reference sequence). The CDR3 has 11 residues. Trimming took 4 bases from V and 1 from J, leaving 2 bases between them. CDR3 DNA: TGTGCCAGCAGCCGGAACACTGAAGCTTTCTTT. Amino acids: CASSRNTEAFF.